Below, one T cell receptor (beta chain) is given with its context. Amplification used 60 V beta primers and 13 J beta primers. The repertoire was sequenced with immunoSEQ multiplex PCR; TCRdb's copy has only in-frame clones and lacks some. The sample holds 55,000 to 70,000 clones, around four fifths seen once. V shed 3 bases, J shed 6 bases, and the junction held 6 bases outside the gene matches. Germline assignment: CDR1 SGHDT and CDR2 YYEEEE. The CDR3 runs 15 residues. The record originates from a study of glioma-infiltrating T cells after dendritic cell vaccination. This clonotype originated in a human donor with glioblastoma. This chain uses TRBV5-6 with TRBJ2-1, with TRBD2 matching 10 bases. The input for sequencing was blood, taken before dendritic cell vaccination. The CDR3, as DNA: TGTGCCAGCAGCTATGCCCAGCGGGAGGGCAATGAGCAGTTCTTC. This translates into CASSYAQREGNEQFF.